These 9 T cell receptor beta chains share one sample of origin, sequenced in a study of blood T cell repertoires in COVID-19. Data came from immunoSEQ multiplex PCR; TCRdb stores just in-frame clones and leaves some out. The data contain some 42,000 clones, roughly 88% of them singletons. The specimen was peripheral blood. These receptor sequences come from a human donor in a cohort sampled during active COVID-19.

The chain links TRBV13 to TRBJ2-1; D is ambiguous. The length of the CDR3 is 16 residues. V lost 1 base, J lost 0 bases, and 10 bases lay in between. Germline loops: CDR1 PRHDT, CDR2 FYEKMQ (reference sequence). CDR3: CASSLDGESSYNEQFF. The DNA of the CDR3 is TGTGCCAGCAGCTTAGACGGAGAAAGCTCCTACAATGAGCAGTTCTTC.

The chain recombines TRBV5-1 with TRBJ1-1; TRBD1 agrees at 7 bases. Germline V gene data show CDR1 as SGHRS and CDR2 as YFSETQ. The length of the CDR3 is 15 residues. The junction had 8 bases not matched to a gene; V was cut back by 5 bases and J by 1 base. The CDR3 DNA reads TGCGCCAGCAGGTTCGGGACAGTGGGGAACACTGAAGCTTTCTTT. Its translation: CASRFGTVGNTEAFF.

This chain connects TRBV14 to TRBJ1-1; 8 bases line up with TRBD1. There are 14 residues in the CDR3. CDR1 is SGHDN and CDR2 is FVKESK in the germline V gene. Trimming at V came to 7 bases and at J to 3 bases, leaving 7 bases not matched to a gene. In DNA, the CDR3 is TGTGCCAGCACCGGGACAGGACGCGACACTGAAGCTTTCTTT. Its protein is CASTGTGRDTEAFF. Full variable domain (remainder filled in from reference TRBV14 and TRBJ1-1): EAGVTQFPSHSVIEKGQTVTLRCDPISGHDNLYWYRRVMGKEIKFLLHFVKESKQDESGMPNNRFLAERTGGTYSTLKVQPAELEDSGVYFCASTGTGRDTEAFFGQGTRLTVV.

This chain connects TRBV12-5 to TRBJ2-5; the match to TRBD1 covers 9 bases. Germline V lookup: CDR1 LGHNT, CDR2 FRNRAP. Trimming took 3 bases from V and 4 from J; bases not matched to a gene: 3. CDR3 size: 14 residues. The CDR3 protein is CASGFTGGVETQYF. CDR3 in DNA: TGTGCTAGTGGTTTCACAGGGGGCGTAGAGACCCAGTACTTC.

This chain connects TRBV10-1 to TRBJ2-3; TRBD2 might be the D (6 bases). Deletions cut 2 bases from V and 1 base from J, with 10 bases between. Germline V gene sequence: CDR1 WNHNN, CDR2 SYGVQD (reference sequence). This CDR3 is 15 amino acids long. For the CDR3, the DNA is TGCGCCAGCAGTGAGCCGGGACTGGGCACAGATACGCAGTATTTT. It translates to CASSEPGLGTDTQYF.

The chain joins TRBV15 to TRBJ1-1, with D perhaps TRBD1 (6 bases). The CDR3 is 14 residues long. V gave up 5 bases and J gave up 4 bases, with 14 bases separating them. The V gene's germline CDR1 is LNHNV and CDR2 YYDKDF (reference sequence). This chain's CDR3 is CATSPTGWATEAFF. For the CDR3, the DNA is TGTGCCACCAGCCCTACAGGGTGGGCCACTGAAGCTTTCTTT.

The CDR3 is CSASSGTGSFPQHF. The CDR3 DNA reads as TGCAGTGCTAGTTCCGGGACAGGGTCTTTTCCCCAGCATTTT. The chain couples TRBV20-1 to TRBJ1-5, with 9 bases lining up with TRBD1. The CDR3 is made up of 14 amino acids. The germline V gene encodes CDR1 DFQATT and CDR2 SNEGSKA (reference sequence). V lost 3 bases and J lost 10; bases outside the gene matches: 10.

The chain couples TRBV30 to TRBJ2-7; 10 bases line up with TRBD2. Germline V gene lookup returns CDR1 GTSNPN and CDR2 SVGIG (reference sequence). Trimming at V came to 8 bases and at J to 2 bases, leaving 9 bases not matched to a gene. The CDR3 sequence is 14 residues long. The chain's CDR3 is CATTGAGGTYEQYF. CDR3 nucleotide sequence: TGTGCCACGACGGGAGCGGGGGGGACCTACGAGCAGTACTTC.

This sequence joins TRBV7-2 and TRBJ2-5, with TRBD2 matching 12 bases. The CDR3 extends over 16 amino acids. From germline, CDR1 is SGHTA and CDR2 FQGNSA. J was trimmed by 4 bases and V by 3 bases; bases with no gene match: 6. CDR3 DNA sequence: TGTGCCAGCAGCTTGGACCCTAGCGGGGGGGGAGAGACCCAGTACTTC. It is translated as CASSLDPSGGGETQYF.